These 7 T cell receptor beta chains came from one sample sequenced in a study of cytomegalovirus exposure and HLA in healthy donors. Vbeta (60) and Jbeta (13) primers were used in the PCR. The assay was immunoSEQ multiplex PCR, and TCRdb's table has in-frame clones only and misses some. Of under 110,000 clones in the sample, around four fifths were seen once. Sequenced material: PBMCs. The receptors were gathered from a man aged 35 to 55 in good health and CMV-seronegative.

The chain couples TRBV5-1 to TRBJ2-2; 7 bases agree with TRBD2. After removal of 3 bases from V and 6 bases from J, the junction contained 23 bases not matched to a gene. The CDR3 loop spans 20 amino acids. The germline V gene has CDR1 SGHRS and CDR2 YFSETQ. CDR3 coding DNA: TGCGCCAGCAGCTCCCTAAACCGGCGGGAGCCGGCATCCCCAGCCGGGGAGCTGTTTTTT. As protein: CASSSLNRREPASPAGELFF.

CDR3 in DNA: TGTGCCAGCAGTTCCCGGGGGGCCCGCACAGATACGCAGTATTTT. Protein: CASSSRGARTDTQYF. The chain couples TRBV6-5 to TRBJ2-3; D might be TRBD2 (7 bases). Germline values: CDR1 MNHEY, CDR2 SVGAGI. Between the trimmed V and J ends, which lost 4 bases and 1 base, there was a span of 12 bases. The CDR3 length is 15 residues.

On this clone itself: Additional DNA sequences in this sample encode the identical CDR3. V usage is TRBV5-1 and J usage is TRBJ2-1, with D perhaps TRBD1 (6 bases). The CDR3 runs 14 residues. Germline loops: CDR1 SGHRS, CDR2 YFSETQ. Trimming cost V 4 bases and J 4 bases, with 12 bases left between them. The CDR3 is CASSPSGAYNEQFF. The CDR3 nucleotides read TGCGCCAGCAGCCCTTCAGGGGCTTACAATGAGCAGTTCTTC.

The V gene is TRBV7-8, the J gene TRBJ2-1; maybe TRBD2 (6 bases). CDR1 is SGHVS and CDR2 is FQNEAQ in the germline V gene. The CDR3 runs 16 residues. Trimming stripped 2 bases from V and 6 bases from J, with 17 bases between. CDR3 nucleotide sequence: TGTGCCAGCAGCTTATTCACGACTAGAGGTCCCAATGAGCAGTTCTTC. Its translation: CASSLFTTRGPNEQFF.

The chain recombines TRBV9 with TRBJ2-3, with 8 bases identical to TRBD2. The V and J ends lost 0 bases and 3 bases, in that order; junction bases with no gene match: 6. This CDR3 contains 16 residues. In germline, CDR1 is SGDLS, CDR2 YYNGEE. In nucleotides, the CDR3 is TGTGCCAGCAGCGTAGCTTTTAGCGGGGTAACAGATACGCAGTATTTT. This translates into CASSVAFSGVTDTQYF.

This clone has a single count. The V gene is TRBV15, the J gene TRBJ2-1; 12 nucleotides line up with TRBD2. The CDR3 runs to 15 residues. V dropped 5 bases and J dropped 9; count of bases not matched to a gene: 8. The V gene's germline CDR1 is LNHNV and CDR2 YYDKDF (reference sequence). CDR3 nucleotide sequence: TGTGCCACCAGCGGACTAGCGGGGTATGTAGGTGAGCAGTTCTTC. Amino acid sequence: CATSGLAGYVGEQFF.

Comment on this clone: Germline and junction disagree at one end, which may indicate a read error. The chain carries TRBV7-9 and TRBJ2-1; possibly TRBD2 for D (5 bases). Germline V gives CDR1 SEHNR, CDR2 FQNEAQ (reference sequence). The CDR3 runs 12 residues. DNA of the CDR3: TGTTCCAGCAGCTTAGCCCTGGCGGGGCAGTTCTTC. It yields the protein CSSSLALAGQFF.